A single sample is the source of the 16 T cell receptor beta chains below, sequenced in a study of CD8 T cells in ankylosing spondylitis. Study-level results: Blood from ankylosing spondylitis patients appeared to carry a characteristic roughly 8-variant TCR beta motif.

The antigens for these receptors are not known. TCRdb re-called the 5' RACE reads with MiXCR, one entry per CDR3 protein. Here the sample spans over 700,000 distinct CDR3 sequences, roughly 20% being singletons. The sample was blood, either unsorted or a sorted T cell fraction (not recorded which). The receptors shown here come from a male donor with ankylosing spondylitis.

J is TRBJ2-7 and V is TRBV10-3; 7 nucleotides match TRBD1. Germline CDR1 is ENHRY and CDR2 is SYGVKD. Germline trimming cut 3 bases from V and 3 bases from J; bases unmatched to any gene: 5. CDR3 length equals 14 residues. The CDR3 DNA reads TGTGCCATCAGTGAACGGGACAGAGTCTACGAGCAGTACTTC. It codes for CAISERDRVYEQYF.

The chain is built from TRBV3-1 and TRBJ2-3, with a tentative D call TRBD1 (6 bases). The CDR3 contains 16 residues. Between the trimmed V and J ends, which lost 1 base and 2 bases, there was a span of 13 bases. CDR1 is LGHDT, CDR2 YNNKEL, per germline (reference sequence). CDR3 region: CASSQAGQGFTDTQYF. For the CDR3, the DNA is TGTGCCAGCAGCCAAGCGGGGCAGGGGTTCACAGATACGCAGTATTTT.

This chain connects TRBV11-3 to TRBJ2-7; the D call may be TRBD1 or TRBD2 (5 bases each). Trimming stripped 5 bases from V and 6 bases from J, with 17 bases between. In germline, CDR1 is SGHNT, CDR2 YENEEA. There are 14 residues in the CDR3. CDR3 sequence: CASSPEWDAGEQYF. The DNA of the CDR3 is TGTGCCAGCAGCCCCGAGTGGGACGCCGGCGAGCAGTACTTC.

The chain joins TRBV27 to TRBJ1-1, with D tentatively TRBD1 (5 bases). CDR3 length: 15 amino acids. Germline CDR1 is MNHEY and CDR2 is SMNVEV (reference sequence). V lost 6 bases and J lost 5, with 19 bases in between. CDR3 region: CASSPTGGWRTEAFF. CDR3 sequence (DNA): TGTGCCAGCAGCCCCACTGGGGGGTGGAGGACTGAAGCTTTCTTT.

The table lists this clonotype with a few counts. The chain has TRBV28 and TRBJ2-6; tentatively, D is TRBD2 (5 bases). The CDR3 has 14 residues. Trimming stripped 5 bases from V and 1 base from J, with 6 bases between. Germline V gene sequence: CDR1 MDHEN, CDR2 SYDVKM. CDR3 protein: CASSTGSGANVLTF. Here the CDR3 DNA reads TGTGCCAGCAGTACGGGATCTGGGGCCAACGTCCTGACTTTC.

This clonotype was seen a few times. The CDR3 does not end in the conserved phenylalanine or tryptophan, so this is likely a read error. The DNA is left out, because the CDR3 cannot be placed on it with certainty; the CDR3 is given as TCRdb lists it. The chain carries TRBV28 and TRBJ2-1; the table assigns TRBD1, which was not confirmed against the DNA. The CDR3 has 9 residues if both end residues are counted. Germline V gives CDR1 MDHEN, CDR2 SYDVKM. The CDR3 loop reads CASGAGRFL.

The CDR3 loop is CASSQGGSGREAFF. In nucleotides, the CDR3 is TGTGCCAGCAGCCAAGGAGGGTCGGGTAGGGAAGCTTTCTTT. The chain employs TRBV3-1 and TRBJ1-1; D gene unclear. Trimming took off 1 base at V and 8 bases at J, with 14 bases between the two ends. From germline, CDR1 is LGHDT and CDR2 YNNKEL (reference sequence). The CDR3 loop spans 14 amino acids.

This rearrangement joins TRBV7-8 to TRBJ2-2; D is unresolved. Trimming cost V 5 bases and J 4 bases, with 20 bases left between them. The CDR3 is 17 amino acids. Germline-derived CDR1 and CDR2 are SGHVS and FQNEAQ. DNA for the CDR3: TGTGCCAGCAGCGCTACTTTTTCTAGTCTTCCCACCGGGGAGCTGTTTTTT. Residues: CASSATFSSLPTGELFF.

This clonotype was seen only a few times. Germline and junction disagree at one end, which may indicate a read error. In DNA form, the CDR3 reads TGCAGCGCTGAAGCGGGGGAGATTTCCACCGGGGAGCTGTTTTTT. Translated, it gives CSAEAGEISTGELFF. The chain links TRBV29-1 to TRBJ2-2; TRBD2 agrees at 8 bases. In germline, CDR1 is SQVTM, CDR2 ANQGSEA. The CDR3 spans 15 residues.

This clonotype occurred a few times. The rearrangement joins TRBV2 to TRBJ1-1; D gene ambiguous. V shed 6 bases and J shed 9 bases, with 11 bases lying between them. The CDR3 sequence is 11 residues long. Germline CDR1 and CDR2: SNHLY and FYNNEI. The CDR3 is CASRAWSQAFF. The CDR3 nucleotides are TGTGCCAGCAGGGCCTGGTCACAAGCTTTCTTT.

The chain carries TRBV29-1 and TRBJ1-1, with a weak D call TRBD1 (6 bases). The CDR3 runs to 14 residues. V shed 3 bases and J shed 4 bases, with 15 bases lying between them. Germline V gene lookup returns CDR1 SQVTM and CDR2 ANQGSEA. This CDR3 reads CSVDLGGLGTEAFF. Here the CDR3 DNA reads TGCAGCGTTGATCTGGGGGGCCTTGGCACTGAAGCTTTCTTT.

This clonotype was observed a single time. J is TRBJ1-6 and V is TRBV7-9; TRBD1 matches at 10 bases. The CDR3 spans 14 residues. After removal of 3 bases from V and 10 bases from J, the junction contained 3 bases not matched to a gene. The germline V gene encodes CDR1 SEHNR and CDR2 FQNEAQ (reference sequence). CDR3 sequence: CASSFGTGVSPLHF. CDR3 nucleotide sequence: TGTGCCAGCAGCTTCGGGACAGGGGTGTCACCCCTCCACTTT.

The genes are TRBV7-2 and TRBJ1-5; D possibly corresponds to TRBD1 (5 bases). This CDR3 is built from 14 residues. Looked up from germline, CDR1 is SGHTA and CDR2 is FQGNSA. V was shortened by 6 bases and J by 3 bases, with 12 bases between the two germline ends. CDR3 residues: CASSKGLFNQPQHF. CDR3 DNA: TGTGCCAGCAGTAAGGGGTTATTCAATCAGCCCCAGCATTTT.

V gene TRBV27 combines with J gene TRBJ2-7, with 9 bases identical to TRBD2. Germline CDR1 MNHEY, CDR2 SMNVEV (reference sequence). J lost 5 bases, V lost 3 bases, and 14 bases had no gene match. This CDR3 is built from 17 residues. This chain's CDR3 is CASSFKGGVAGAHEQYF. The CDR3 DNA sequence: TGTGCCAGCAGTTTCAAGGGGGGAGTAGCGGGAGCCCACGAGCAGTACTTC.

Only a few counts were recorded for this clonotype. CDR3 sequence reads: CASRRSSYNEQFF. The CDR3 coding sequence is TGTGCCAGCAGAAGAAGCTCCTACAATGAGCAGTTCTTC. The rearrangement joins TRBV14 to TRBJ2-1, with D unclear. The CDR3 length is 13 residues. Germline V CDR1 and CDR2: SGHDN, FVKESK. Deletions cut 6 bases from V and 0 bases from J, with 6 bases between.

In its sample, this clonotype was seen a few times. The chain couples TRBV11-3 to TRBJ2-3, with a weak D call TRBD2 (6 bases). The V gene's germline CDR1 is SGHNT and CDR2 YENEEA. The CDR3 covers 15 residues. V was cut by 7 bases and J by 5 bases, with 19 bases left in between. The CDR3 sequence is CASTPGAGRRDTQYF. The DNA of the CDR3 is TGTGCCAGCACCCCCGGGGCGGGGCGGAGAGATACGCAGTATTTT.